The 14 T cell receptor beta chains listed next were all sequenced from one sample in a study of control samples from healthy donors and cancer patients. The table came from immunoSEQ multiplex PCR; TCRdb's copy has only in-frame clones and leaves some out. Of approximately 140,000 clones in the sample, about 89% were seen once. Specimen: blood. The receptors were gathered from a man younger than 35 in good health.

This chain joins TRBV28 and TRBJ1-3; D not resolved. CDR3 length: 14 amino acids. Trimming removed 5 bases from V and 1 base from J, with 9 bases in between. Germline V CDR1 and CDR2: MDHEN, SYDVKM. CDR3: CASSPSRSGNTIYF. The CDR3 DNA reads TGTGCCAGCAGTCCCTCCAGATCTGGAAACACCATATATTTT.

The chain carries TRBV6-5 and TRBJ2-7, with 10 bases lining up with TRBD1. Germline-derived CDR1 and CDR2 are MNHEY and SVGAGI. Germline trimming cut 6 bases from V and 2 bases from J; bases unmatched to any gene: 4. The CDR3 totals 14 residues. The CDR3 loop is CASSIGTGAYEQYF. As DNA, the CDR3 is TGTGCCAGCAGCATCGGGACAGGGGCCTACGAGCAGTACTTC.

The chain couples TRBV20-1 to TRBJ2-3, with TRBD2 matching over 9 bases. The CDR3 has 14 residues. The germline CDR1 and CDR2 sequences are DFQATT and SNEGSKA (reference sequence). The V and J ends lost 3 bases and 1 base, in that order; junction bases with no gene match: 2. CDR3 DNA sequence: TGCAGTGCTAGTGCTAGCGGGGGCACAGATACGCAGTATTTT. Translating gives CSASASGGTDTQYF.

CDR3 bases: TGTGCCAGCAGCTTAGCACCGGACAGGGCCACCTACGAGCAGTACTTC. As protein: CASSLAPDRATYEQYF. This rearrangement joins TRBV7-2 to TRBJ2-7; TRBD1 matches at 8 bases. CDR1 is SGHTA, CDR2 FQGNSA, per germline. V lost 0 bases, J lost 2 bases, and 6 bases stayed unmatched. The CDR3 consists of 16 residues. Full variable domain (missing parts from reference TRBV7-2 and TRBJ2-7): GAGVSQSPSNKVTEKGKDVELRCDPISGHTALYWYRQSLGQGLEFLIYFQGNSAPDKSGLPSDRFSAERTGGSVSTLTIQRTQQEDSAVYLCASSLAPDRATYEQYFGPGTRLTVT.

The V and J genes are TRBV11-3 and TRBJ1-2; D possibly corresponds to TRBD1 (5 bases). V was pared by 1 base and J by 0 bases, with 24 bases between. From germline, CDR1 is SGHNT and CDR2 YENEEA. The CDR3 covers 20 residues. DNA of the CDR3: TGTGCCAGCAGCTTAGGGTCGACAACCAGGGCTCCCACTCCTAACTATGGCTACACCTTC. Amino acid sequence: CASSLGSTTRAPTPNYGYTF. Full variable domain (outside the CDR3, taken from reference TRBV11-3 and TRBJ1-2): EAGVVQSPRYKIIEKKQPVAFWCNPISGHNTLYWYLQNLGQGPELLIRYENEEAVDDSQLPKDRFSAERLKGVDSTLKIQPAELGDSAVYLCASSLGSTTRAPTPNYGYTFGSGTRLTVV.

The chain recombines TRBV2 with TRBJ2-1, with a tentative D call TRBD2 (5 bases). V gave up 6 bases and J gave up 0 bases, with 9 bases separating them. Germline V gene data show CDR1 as SNHLY and CDR2 as FYNNEI. The CDR3 has 14 amino acids. The DNA for the CDR3 is TGTGCCAGCAGGAGCGGTAGCTCCTACAATGAGCAGTTCTTC. Encoded protein: CASRSGSSYNEQFF.

The CDR3 loop reads CASSLDAGSRSGANVLTF. The CDR3 DNA is TGTGCCAGCAGCTTGGACGCAGGGTCCCGCTCTGGGGCCAACGTCCTGACTTTC. This chain connects TRBV5-4 to TRBJ2-6; TRBD1 is a possible D gene (5 bases). This CDR3 spans 18 amino acids. CDR1 is SGHNT and CDR2 is YYREEE in the germline V gene (reference sequence). Trimming pared 0 bases from V and 0 bases from J, leaving 13 bases between.

The V and J genes are TRBV3-1 (or the pseudogene TRBV3-2) and TRBJ2-7; D could derive from TRBD1 or TRBD2 (5 bases each). The CDR3 loop spans 13 amino acids. The ends were cut back, 5 bases at V and 1 base at J, with 9 bases in the middle. Germline V gene lookup returns CDR1 LGHDT and CDR2 YNNKEL (reference sequence). The CDR3 loop is CASSTGLSYEQYF. The CDR3 DNA sequence: TGTGCCAGCAGCACGGGGCTTTCCTACGAGCAGTACTTC.

The J gene is TRBJ1-2, the V gene TRBV20-1; 7 nucleotides agree with TRBD1. Germline CDR1 reads DFQATT; CDR2 reads SNEGSKA (reference sequence). This CDR3 has 11 amino acids. Unmatched junction bases numbered 2, after V lost 6 bases and J lost 4 bases. The CDR3 DNA follows: TGCAGTGCCCGGACAGGCTATGGCTACACCTTC. The encoded protein is CSARTGYGYTF.

The J gene is TRBJ2-6, the V gene TRBV2; D could derive from TRBD1 or TRBD2 (5 bases each). The CDR3 is made up of 16 amino acids. Germline lookup yields CDR1 SNHLY and CDR2 FYNNEI. V lost 7 bases, J lost 0 bases, and 13 bases lay in between. The CDR3 DNA is TGTGCCAGCACCTGGGACGGGTTCTCTGGGGCCAACGTCCTGACTTTC. Amino acids: CASTWDGFSGANVLTF.

J is TRBJ2-4 and V is TRBV3-1 (or the pseudogene TRBV3-2), with 7 bases that match TRBD1. CDR1 is LGHDT, CDR2 YNNKEL, per germline (reference sequence). The CDR3 loop spans 14 amino acids. Losses at the gene ends were 4 bases for V and 4 bases for J; bases not matched to a gene: 4. The CDR3 sequence: CASSLRDRKNIQYF. The CDR3 region has the DNA TGTGCCAGCAGCCTCCGGGACAGAAAAAACATTCAGTACTTC.

The chain links TRBV15 to TRBJ1-2; a possible D gene is TRBD1 (5 bases). The V end lost 1 base, the J end lost 0 bases, and 12 bases lay between the germline ends. The CDR3 runs 16 residues. In germline, CDR1 is LNHNV, CDR2 YYDKDF (reference sequence). The CDR3 region is CATSRAETAPNYGYTF. The CDR3 nucleotides are TGTGCCACCAGCAGAGCGGAGACAGCTCCTAACTATGGCTACACCTTC.

The chain carries TRBV5-1 and TRBJ1-5; 9 bases line up with TRBD1. The CDR3 sequence is 15 residues long. Trimming cost V 0 bases and J 7 bases; bases outside gene matches: 5. CDR1 is SGHRS, CDR2 YFSETQ, per germline. The CDR3 protein is CASSLDGTGLQPQHF. CDR3 DNA sequence: TGCGCCAGCAGCTTGGACGGGACAGGGCTCCAGCCCCAGCATTTT.

The chain carries TRBV28 and TRBJ1-1, with D hard to call. The CDR3 is 15 amino acids. In germline, CDR1 is MDHEN, CDR2 SYDVKM. V lost 6 bases and J 5 bases, leaving 19 bases between the germline ends. CDR3 sequence: CASSPDAVPRTEAFF. The CDR3 DNA sequence: TGTGCCAGCAGCCCAGACGCAGTCCCCCGGACTGAAGCTTTCTTT.